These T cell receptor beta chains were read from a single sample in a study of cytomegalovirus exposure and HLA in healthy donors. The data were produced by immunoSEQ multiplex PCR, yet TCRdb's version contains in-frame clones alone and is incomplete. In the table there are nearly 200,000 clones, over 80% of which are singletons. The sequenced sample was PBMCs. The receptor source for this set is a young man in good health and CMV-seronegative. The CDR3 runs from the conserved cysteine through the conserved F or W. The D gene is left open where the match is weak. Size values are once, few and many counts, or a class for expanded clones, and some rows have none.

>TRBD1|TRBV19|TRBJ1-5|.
TGTGCCAGTACCTTCGACAGGGTAGGGGATCAGCCCCAGCATTTT
CASTFDRVGDQPQHF
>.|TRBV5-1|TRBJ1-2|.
TGCGCCAGCAGCCTTACACAGGGCGGCGGCTATGGCTACACCTTC
CASSLTQGGGYGYTF
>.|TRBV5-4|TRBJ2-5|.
TGTGCCAGCAGCTTGGGGGAGGCGGAGACCCAGTACTTC
CASSLGEAETQYF
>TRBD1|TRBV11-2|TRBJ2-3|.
TGTGCCAGCAGTTCCACCGTCAGGGGGCTCACAGATACGCAGTATTTT
CASSSTVRGLTDTQYF
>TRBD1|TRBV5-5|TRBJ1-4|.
TGTGCCAGCAGCTTGGCGGGACAGCCAAATGAAAAACTGTTTTTT
CASSLAGQPNEKLFF
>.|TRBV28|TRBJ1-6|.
TGTGCCAGCAGTTTTCCAGGGTATAATTCACCCCTCCACTTT
CASSFPGYNSPLHF
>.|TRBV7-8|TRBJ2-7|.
TGTGCCAGCAGCTTTACGGGGGACGAGCAGTACTTC
CASSFTGDEQYF
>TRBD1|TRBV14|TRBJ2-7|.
TGTGCCAGCAGCCACCTTACAGGGGGCCCATACGAGCAGTACTTC
CASSHLTGGPYEQYF
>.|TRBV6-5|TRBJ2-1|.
TGTGCCAGCAGACAGGCCGGCGGAGCGAAAAATGAGCAGTTCTTC
CASRQAGGAKNEQFF
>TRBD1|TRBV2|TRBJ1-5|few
TGTGCCAGCAGTGAGGGACAGGGTTACAATCAGCCCCAGCATTTT
CASSEGQGYNQPQHF
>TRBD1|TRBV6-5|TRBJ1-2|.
TGTGCCAGCAGTAGGGGACAGGGCTTCGGCTACACCTTC
CASSRGQGFGYTF
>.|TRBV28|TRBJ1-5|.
TGTGCCAGCAGTGGGACACAGGAGCCCCAGCATTTT
CASSGTQEPQHF
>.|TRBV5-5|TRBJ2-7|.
TGTGCCAGCAGATCCACCCGGGGATACTACGAGCAGTACTTC
CASRSTRGYYEQYF
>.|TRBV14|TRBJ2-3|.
TGTGCCAGCAGCCTCCCCGGGGGGCCGTATACGCAGTATTTT
CASSLPGGPYTQYF
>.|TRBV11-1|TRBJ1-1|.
TGTGCCAGCGGCCATGGGGGCACCACTGAAGCTTTCTTT
CASGHGGTTEAFF
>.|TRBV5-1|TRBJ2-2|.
TGCGCCAGCAGCCGGGCAGGGTCCGGGGAGCTGTTTTTT
CASSRAGSGELFF
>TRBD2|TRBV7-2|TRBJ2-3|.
TGTGCCAGCAGTGGAAGCGGGGGTCCTCGGGGAGATACGCAGTATTTT
CASSGSGGPRGDTQYF
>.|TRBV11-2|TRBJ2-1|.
TGTGCCAGCAGCCAGCTTGGGCCCTTTAACAATGAGCAGTTCTTC
CASSQLGPFNNEQFF
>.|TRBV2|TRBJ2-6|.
TGTGCCAGCAGTGTCCCCGGCTCTGGGGCCAACGTCCTGACTTTC
CASSVPGSGANVLTF
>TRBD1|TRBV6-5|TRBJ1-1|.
TGTGCCAGCAGTGCGGGACAGCCGAACACTGAAGCTTTCTTT
CASSAGQPNTEAFF
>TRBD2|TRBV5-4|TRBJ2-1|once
TGTGCCAGCAGCTCCCCAGTAGGGACTAATTACAATGAGCAGTTCTTC
CASSSPVGTNYNEQFF
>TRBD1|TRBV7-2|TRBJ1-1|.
TGTGCCAGCAGCATATCAGGGGGCCTCCTGAACACTGAAGCTTTCTTT
CASSISGGLLNTEAFF